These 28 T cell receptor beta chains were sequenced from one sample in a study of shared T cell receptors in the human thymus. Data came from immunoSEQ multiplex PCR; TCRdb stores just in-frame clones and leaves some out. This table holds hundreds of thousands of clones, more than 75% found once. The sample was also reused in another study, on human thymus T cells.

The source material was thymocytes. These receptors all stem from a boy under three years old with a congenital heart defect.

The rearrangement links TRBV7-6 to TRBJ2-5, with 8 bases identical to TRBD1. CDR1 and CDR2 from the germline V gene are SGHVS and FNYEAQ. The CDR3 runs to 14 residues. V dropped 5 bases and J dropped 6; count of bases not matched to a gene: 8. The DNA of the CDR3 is TGTGCCAGCAGCCAAAGGACAGGGCCAAAGACCCAGTACTTC. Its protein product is CASSQRTGPKTQYF. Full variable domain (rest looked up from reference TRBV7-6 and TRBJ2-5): GAGVSQSPRYKVTKRGQDVALRCDPISGHVSLYWYRQALGQGPEFLTYFNYEAQQDKSGLPNDRFSAERPEGSISTLTIQRTEQRDSAMYRCASSQRTGPKTQYFGPGTRLLVL.

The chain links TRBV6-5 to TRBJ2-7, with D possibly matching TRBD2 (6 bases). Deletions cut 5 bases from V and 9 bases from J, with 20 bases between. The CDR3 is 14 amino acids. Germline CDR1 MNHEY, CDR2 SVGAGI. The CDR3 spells CASSPGTPRGVQYF. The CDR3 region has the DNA TGTGCCAGCAGTCCCGGGACGCCGCGGGGTGTGCAGTACTTC.

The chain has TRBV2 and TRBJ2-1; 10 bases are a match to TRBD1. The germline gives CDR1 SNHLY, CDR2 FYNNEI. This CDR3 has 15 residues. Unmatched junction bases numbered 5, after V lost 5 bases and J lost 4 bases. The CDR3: CASSRTGGVYNEQFF. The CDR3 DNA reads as TGTGCCAGCAGTAGGACAGGGGGAGTATACAATGAGCAGTTCTTC. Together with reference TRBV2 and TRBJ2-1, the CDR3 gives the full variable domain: EPEVTQTPSHQVTQMGQEVILRCVPISNHLYFYWYRQILGQKVEFLVSFYNNEISEKSEIFDDQFSVERPDGSNFTLKIRSTKLEDSAMYFCASSRTGGVYNEQFFGPGTRLTVL.

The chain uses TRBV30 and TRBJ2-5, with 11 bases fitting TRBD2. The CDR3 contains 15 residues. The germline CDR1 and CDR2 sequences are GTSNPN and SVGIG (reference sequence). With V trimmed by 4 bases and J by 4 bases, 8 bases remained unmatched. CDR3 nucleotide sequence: TGTGCCTGGAACCCACTAGCGGGAGCCACAGAGACCCAGTACTTC. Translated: CAWNPLAGATETQYF.

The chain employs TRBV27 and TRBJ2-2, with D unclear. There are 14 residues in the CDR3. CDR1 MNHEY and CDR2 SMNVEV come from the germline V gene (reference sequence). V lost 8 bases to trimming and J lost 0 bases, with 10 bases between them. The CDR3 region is CASAWATNTGELFF. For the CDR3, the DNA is TGTGCCAGCGCTTGGGCAACGAACACCGGGGAGCTGTTTTTT.

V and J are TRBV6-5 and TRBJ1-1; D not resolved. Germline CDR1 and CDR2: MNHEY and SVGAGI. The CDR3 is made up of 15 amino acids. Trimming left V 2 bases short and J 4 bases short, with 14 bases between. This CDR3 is CASSYASEEGTEAFF. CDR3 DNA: TGTGCCAGCAGTTACGCGAGCGAGGAGGGCACTGAAGCTTTCTTT.

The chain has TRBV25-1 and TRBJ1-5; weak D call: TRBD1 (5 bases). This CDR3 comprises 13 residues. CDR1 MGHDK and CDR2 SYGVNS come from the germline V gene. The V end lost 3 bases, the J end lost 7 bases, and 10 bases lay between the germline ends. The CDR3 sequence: CASSDSQGQPQHF. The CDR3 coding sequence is TGTGCCAGCAGTGACTCGCAGGGCCAGCCCCAGCATTTT.

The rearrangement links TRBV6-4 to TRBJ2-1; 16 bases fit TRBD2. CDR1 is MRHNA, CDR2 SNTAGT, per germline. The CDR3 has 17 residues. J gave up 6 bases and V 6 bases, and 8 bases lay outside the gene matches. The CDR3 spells CASSPGLAGGPINEQFF. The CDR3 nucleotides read TGTGCCAGCAGCCCGGGACTAGCGGGAGGGCCGATCAATGAGCAGTTCTTC.

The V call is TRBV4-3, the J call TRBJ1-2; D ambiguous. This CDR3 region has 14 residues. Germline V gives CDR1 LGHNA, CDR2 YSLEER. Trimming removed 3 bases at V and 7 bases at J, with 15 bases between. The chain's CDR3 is CASSHKRGRGGYTF. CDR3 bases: TGCGCCAGCAGCCACAAGAGAGGGCGGGGTGGCTACACCTTC.

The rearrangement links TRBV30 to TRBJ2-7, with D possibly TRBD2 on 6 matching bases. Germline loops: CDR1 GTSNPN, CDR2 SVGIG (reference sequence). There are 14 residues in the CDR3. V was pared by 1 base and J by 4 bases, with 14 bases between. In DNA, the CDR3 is TGTGCCTGGAGTGCCCCCCGGGAGAGGTACGAGCAGTACTTC. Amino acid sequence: CAWSAPRERYEQYF.

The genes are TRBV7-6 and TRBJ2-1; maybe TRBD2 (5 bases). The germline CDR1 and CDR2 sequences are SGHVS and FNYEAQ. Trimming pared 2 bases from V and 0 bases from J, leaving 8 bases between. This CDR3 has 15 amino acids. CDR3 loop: CASSLLRDSYNEQFF. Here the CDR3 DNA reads TGTGCCAGCAGCTTATTGAGGGACTCCTACAATGAGCAGTTCTTC.

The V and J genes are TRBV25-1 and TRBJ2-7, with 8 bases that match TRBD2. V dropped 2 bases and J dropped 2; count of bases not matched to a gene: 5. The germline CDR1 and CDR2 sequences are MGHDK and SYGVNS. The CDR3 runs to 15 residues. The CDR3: CASSETGRAPYEQYF. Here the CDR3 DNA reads TGTGCCAGCAGTGAAACCGGGAGGGCCCCCTACGAGCAGTACTTC.

DNA of the CDR3: TGTGCTAGTGGTTTGGTACGTCGGGGGGCCCTTTACGAGCAGTACTTC. Amino acid sequence: CASGLVRRGALYEQYF. The J gene is TRBJ2-7, the V gene TRBV12-5; maybe TRBD2 (7 bases). The CDR3 totals 16 residues. The germline V and J ends were trimmed by 0 bases and 4 bases, with 16 bases remaining between them. Germline V gene data show CDR1 as LGHNT and CDR2 as FRNRAP. Full variable domain (missing parts from reference TRBV12-5 and TRBJ2-7): DARVTQTPRHKVTEMGQEVTMRCQPILGHNTVFWYRQTMMQGLELLAYFRNRAPLDDSGMPKDRFSAEMPDATLATLKIQPSEPRDSAVYFCASGLVRRGALYEQYFGPGTRLTVT.

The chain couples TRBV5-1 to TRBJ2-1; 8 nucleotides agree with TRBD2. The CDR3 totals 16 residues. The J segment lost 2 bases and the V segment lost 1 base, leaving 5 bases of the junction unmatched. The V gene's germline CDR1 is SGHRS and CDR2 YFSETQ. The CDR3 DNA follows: TGCGCCAGCAGCTTGCCGGGACTAGTCACCTACAATGAGCAGTTCTTC. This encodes CASSLPGLVTYNEQFF.

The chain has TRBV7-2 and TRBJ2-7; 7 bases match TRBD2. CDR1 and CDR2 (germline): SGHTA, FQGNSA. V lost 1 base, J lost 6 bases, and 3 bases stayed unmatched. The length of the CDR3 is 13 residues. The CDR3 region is CASSLVGGGEQYF. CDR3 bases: TGTGCCAGCAGCTTAGTAGGCGGGGGCGAGCAGTACTTC.

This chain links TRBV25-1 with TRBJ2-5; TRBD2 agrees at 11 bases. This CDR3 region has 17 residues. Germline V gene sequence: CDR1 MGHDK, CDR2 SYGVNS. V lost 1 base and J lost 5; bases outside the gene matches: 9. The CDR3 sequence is CASSEFRTSGRAETQYF. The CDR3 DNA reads TGTGCCAGCAGTGAATTTCGTACTAGCGGGAGAGCGGAGACCCAGTACTTC. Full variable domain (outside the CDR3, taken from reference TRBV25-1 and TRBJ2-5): EADIYQTPRYLVIGTGKKITLECSQTMGHDKMYWYQQDPGMELHLIHYSYGVNSTEKGDLSSESTVSRIRTEHFPLTLESARPSHTSQYLCASSEFRTSGRAETQYFGPGTRLLVL.

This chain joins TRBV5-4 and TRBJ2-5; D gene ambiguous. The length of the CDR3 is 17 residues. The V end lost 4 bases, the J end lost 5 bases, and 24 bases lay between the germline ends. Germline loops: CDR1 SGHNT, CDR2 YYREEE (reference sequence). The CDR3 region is CASSPGHTGTRGETQYF. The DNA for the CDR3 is TGTGCCAGCAGCCCTGGTCATACGGGTACCCGCGGTGAGACCCAGTACTTC.

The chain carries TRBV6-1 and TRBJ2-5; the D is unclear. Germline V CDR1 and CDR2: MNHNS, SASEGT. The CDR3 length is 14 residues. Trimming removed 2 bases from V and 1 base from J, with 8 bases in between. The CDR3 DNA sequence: TGTGCCAGCAGTGAAATGGCTTTCCAAGAGACCCAGTACTTC. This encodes CASSEMAFQETQYF.

The CDR3 DNA sequence: TGTGCCAGCGTAGGGGGGGGTCCCTCAGGTACGCAGTATTTT. The encoded protein is CASVGGGPSGTQYF. The chain has TRBV27 and TRBJ2-3, with D perhaps matching TRBD2 (7 bases). Trimming cost V 8 bases and J 8 bases, with 20 bases left between them. The CDR3 contains 14 residues. CDR1 MNHEY and CDR2 SMNVEV come from the germline V gene (reference sequence).

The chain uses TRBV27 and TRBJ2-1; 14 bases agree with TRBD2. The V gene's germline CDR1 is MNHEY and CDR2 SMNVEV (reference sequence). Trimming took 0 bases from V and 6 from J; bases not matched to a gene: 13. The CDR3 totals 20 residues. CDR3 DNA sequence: TGTGCCAGCAGTTTATCTACCGGGACTAGCGGGAGTAAGGCGGGCAATGAGCAGTTCTTC. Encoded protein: CASSLSTGTSGSKAGNEQFF.

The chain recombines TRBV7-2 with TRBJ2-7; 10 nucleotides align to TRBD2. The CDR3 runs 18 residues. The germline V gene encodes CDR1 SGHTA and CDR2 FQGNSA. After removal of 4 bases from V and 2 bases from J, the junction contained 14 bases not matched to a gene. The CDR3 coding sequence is TGTGCCAGCAGCTCAAGGACTAGCGGCAAGGGGAGAACCTACGAGCAGTACTTC. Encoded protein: CASSSRTSGKGRTYEQYF.

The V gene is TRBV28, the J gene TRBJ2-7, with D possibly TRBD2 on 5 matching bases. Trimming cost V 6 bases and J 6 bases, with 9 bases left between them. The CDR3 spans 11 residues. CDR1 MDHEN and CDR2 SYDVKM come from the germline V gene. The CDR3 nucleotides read TGTGCCAGCAGCCCCGGGGTCGAGCAGTACTTC. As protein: CASSPGVEQYF.

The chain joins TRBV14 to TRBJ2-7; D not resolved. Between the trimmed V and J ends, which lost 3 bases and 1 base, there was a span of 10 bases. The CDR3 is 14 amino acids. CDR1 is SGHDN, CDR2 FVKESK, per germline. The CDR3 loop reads CASSQLPVSYEQYF. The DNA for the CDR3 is TGTGCCAGCAGCCAGCTCCCGGTTTCCTACGAGCAGTACTTC. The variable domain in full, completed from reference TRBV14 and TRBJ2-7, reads EAGVTQFPSHSVIEKGQTVTLRCDPISGHDNLYWYRRVMGKEIKFLLHFVKESKQDESGMPNNRFLAERTGGTYSTLKVQPAELEDSGVYFCASSQLPVSYEQYFGPGTRLTVT.

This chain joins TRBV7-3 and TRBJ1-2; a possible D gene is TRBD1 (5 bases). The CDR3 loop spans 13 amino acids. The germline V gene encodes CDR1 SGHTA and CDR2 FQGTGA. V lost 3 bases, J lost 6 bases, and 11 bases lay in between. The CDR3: CASSFAGLDGYTF. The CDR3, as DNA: TGTGCCAGCAGCTTCGCAGGGCTAGATGGCTACACCTTC.

CDR3 in DNA: TGTGCCAGCAGCCCCACGTTGGGGAGCGGGAGTCACGAGCAGTACTTC. Its protein is CASSPTLGSGSHEQYF. V is TRBV11-2 and J is TRBJ2-7, with 8 bases matching TRBD2. Germline lookup yields CDR1 SGHAT and CDR2 FQNNGV. The CDR3 runs 16 residues. J gave up 5 bases and V 5 bases, and 14 bases lay outside the gene matches.

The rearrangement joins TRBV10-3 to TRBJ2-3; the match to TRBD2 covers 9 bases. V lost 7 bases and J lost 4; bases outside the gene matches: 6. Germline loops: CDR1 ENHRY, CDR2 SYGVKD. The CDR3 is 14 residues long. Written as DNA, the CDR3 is TGTGCCATCAAGGCGGGAGGGGTCCCAGATACGCAGTATTTT. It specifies CAIKAGGVPDTQYF.

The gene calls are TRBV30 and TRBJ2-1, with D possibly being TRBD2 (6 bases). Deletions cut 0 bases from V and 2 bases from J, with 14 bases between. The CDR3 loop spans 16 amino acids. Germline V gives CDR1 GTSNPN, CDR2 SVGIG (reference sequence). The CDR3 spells CAWSVVGLATYNEQFF. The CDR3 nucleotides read TGTGCCTGGAGTGTAGTGGGTCTAGCGACCTACAATGAGCAGTTCTTC.

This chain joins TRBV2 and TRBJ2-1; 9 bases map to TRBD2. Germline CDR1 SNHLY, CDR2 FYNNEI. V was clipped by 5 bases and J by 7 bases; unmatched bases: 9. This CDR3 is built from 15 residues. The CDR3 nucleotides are TGTGCCAGCAGTCCAGTAGCGGGAGTCGGGAATGAGCAGTTCTTC. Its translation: CASSPVAGVGNEQFF.